These 21 T cell receptor beta chains were all obtained from the same sample, sequenced in a study of cytomegalovirus exposure and HLA in healthy donors. Both 60 Vbeta primers and 13 Jbeta primers went into the PCR. The table came from immunoSEQ multiplex PCR; TCRdb's copy has only in-frame clones and leaves some out. The table shows under 130,000 clones, with more than 9.5% occurring only once. Sequences were obtained from PBMCs. The receptors originated from a man aged 35 to 55 in good health and CMV-seropositive.

This clone came up a few times. The V and J genes are TRBV10-1 and TRBJ2-3; a weak D match, TRBD1 (5 bases). CDR1 is WNHNN, CDR2 SYGVQD, per germline (reference sequence). This CDR3 is 14 amino acids long. Between the trimmed V and J ends, which lost 2 bases and 5 bases, there was a span of 11 bases. The CDR3 reads CASSELGLQDTQYF. CDR3 coding DNA: TGCGCCAGCAGTGAGCTGGGGCTACAAGATACGCAGTATTTT.

V and J are TRBV11-2 and TRBJ2-1; 8 nucleotides match TRBD1. J was trimmed by 6 bases and V by 4 bases; bases with no gene match: 8. This CDR3 has 15 amino acids. Per germline, CDR1 SGHAT and CDR2 FQNNGV. The DNA of the CDR3 is TGTGCCAGCAGCTGGGGGACAGGTTCGGTCAATGAGCAGTTCTTC. Its translation is CASSWGTGSVNEQFF.

The rearrangement uses TRBV4-1 and TRBJ2-1; 7 positions agree with TRBD1. This CDR3 is built from 17 residues. Germline loops: CDR1 MGHRA, CDR2 YSYEKL. V shed 1 base and J 4 bases; nucleotides not matched to a gene: 10. The CDR3, as DNA: TGCGCCAGCAGCCAAGGGGAAAGGGACAGTTATTACAATGAGCAGTTCTTC. It translates to CASSQGERDSYYNEQFF.

The genes are TRBV7-8 and TRBJ2-2, with 10 bases matching TRBD2. CDR3 length: 15 residues. Germline V CDR1 and CDR2: SGHVS, FQNEAQ. V shed 2 bases and J 4 bases; nucleotides not matched to a gene: 1. The CDR3, as DNA: TGTGCCAGCAGCTTACGACTAGCGGGCACCGGGGAGCTGTTTTTT. It specifies CASSLRLAGTGELFF. The full variable domain, its missing parts supplied by reference TRBV7-8 and TRBJ2-2, is GAGVSQSPRYKVAKRGQDVALRCDPISGHVSLFWYQQALGQGPEFLTYFQNEAQLDKSGLPSDRFFAERPEGSVSTLKIQRTQQEDSAVYLCASSLRLAGTGELFFGEGSRLTVL.

The chain recombines TRBV18 with TRBJ1-1, with D unclear. Trimming pared 6 bases from V and 3 bases from J, leaving 14 bases between. The V gene's germline CDR1 is KGHSH and CDR2 LQKENI. This CDR3 contains 14 residues. CDR3 loop: CASSNWPGDTEAFF. CDR3 nucleotides: TGTGCCAGCTCGAACTGGCCCGGGGACACTGAAGCTTTCTTT.

Only a few counts were recorded for this clone. The chain joins TRBV5-1 to TRBJ1-1; 7 bases fit TRBD1. CDR3 length: 14 amino acids. Germline loops: CDR1 SGHRS, CDR2 YFSETQ. Trimming cost V 4 bases and J 3 bases; bases outside gene matches: 6. The CDR3 nucleotides are TGCGCCAGCAGCCCCGGGACAGCCTACACTGAAGCTTTCTTT. This codes for CASSPGTAYTEAFF.

This chain uses TRBV7-2 with TRBJ2-7; no definite D call. Trimming took off 5 bases at V and 6 bases at J, with 14 bases between the two ends. The CDR3 contains 13 residues. The germline V gene has CDR1 SGHTA and CDR2 FQGNSA. Here the CDR3 reads CASSPRSAREQYF. The CDR3 region has the DNA TGTGCCAGCAGCCCGAGGTCAGCTCGCGAGCAGTACTTC.

This clone was detected only a few times. The V gene is TRBV29-1, the J gene TRBJ1-3; 8 positions agree with TRBD1. CDR1 is SQVTM, CDR2 ANQGSEA, per germline. V was pared by 7 bases and J by 4 bases, with 3 bases of the junction left unmatched. This CDR3 is built from 12 residues. The CDR3: CSARTGGNTIYF. The CDR3 DNA sequence: TGCAGCGCCAGGACAGGGGGAAACACCATATATTTT.

This chain uses TRBV7-2 with TRBJ2-1; 9 bases map to TRBD2. The length of the CDR3 is 17 residues. V lost 6 bases, J lost 5 bases, and 14 bases stayed unmatched. From germline, CDR1 is SGHTA and CDR2 FQGNSA. The CDR3 loop reads CASRPNPSGGYDNEQFF. CDR3 DNA sequence: TGTGCCAGCAGGCCTAACCCCAGCGGGGGGTACGACAATGAGCAGTTCTTC.

The J gene is TRBJ1-3, the V gene TRBV4-3, with a weak D call TRBD1 (5 bases). The CDR3 totals 15 residues. CDR1 and CDR2 from the germline V gene are LGHNA and YSLEER. Trimming took off 1 base at V and 7 bases at J, with 14 bases between the two ends. This CDR3 reads CASSQVVEGWNTIYF. The CDR3 DNA is TGCGCCAGCAGCCAAGTCGTGGAGGGGTGGAACACCATATATTTT.

This clone came up a few times. The J gene is TRBJ2-6, the V gene TRBV5-1; TRBD2 aligns across 8 bases. The trim removed 3 bases at V and 1 base at J, leaving 12 bases unmatched. Germline V gene sequence: CDR1 SGHRS, CDR2 YFSETQ. The length of the CDR3 is 19 residues. The chain's CDR3 is CASSYSPGGQGSGANVLTF. The CDR3 DNA reads TGCGCCAGCAGCTATTCCCCGGGGGGGCAAGGGTCTGGGGCCAACGTCCTGACTTTC.

The chain carries TRBV18 and TRBJ1-4; 8 bases are shared with TRBD1. The CDR3 is 14 amino acids. Germline assignment: CDR1 KGHSH and CDR2 LQKENI. After removal of 3 bases from V and 8 bases from J, the junction contained 5 bases not matched to a gene. For the CDR3, the DNA is TGTGCCAGCTCACCCGACAGGGGTTACGAAAAACTGTTTTTT. Translating gives CASSPDRGYEKLFF.

This clone has a handful of counts. V and J are TRBV15 and TRBJ2-1, with D unresolved. Per the germline V gene, CDR1 is LNHNV and CDR2 is YYDKDF (reference sequence). V was pared by 3 bases and J by 8 bases, with 5 bases between. The CDR3 length is 11 residues. The CDR3 sequence: CATSRRDEQFF. CDR3 nucleotides: TGTGCCACCAGCAGGCGCGATGAGCAGTTCTTC.

J is TRBJ2-7 and V is TRBV10-1, with 9 bases lining up with TRBD1. Germline V lookup: CDR1 WNHNN, CDR2 SYGVQD (reference sequence). CDR3 length equals 16 residues. J was trimmed by 6 bases and V by 0 bases; bases with no gene match: 9. The CDR3 nucleotides are TGCGCCAGCAGTGAGTCGGTAGGGACAGGGATGGCCGAGCAGTACTTC. It encodes CASSESVGTGMAEQYF.

This clone has a handful of counts. This chain links TRBV2 with TRBJ2-1; no definite D call. The CDR3 loop spans 14 amino acids. V shed 2 bases and J shed 5 bases, with 10 bases lying between them. CDR1 and CDR2 (germline): SNHLY, FYNNEI. CDR3 protein: CASSEWISDNEQFF. CDR3 DNA: TGTGCCAGCAGTGAATGGATCAGCGACAATGAGCAGTTCTTC. The full variable domain, its missing parts supplied by reference TRBV2 and TRBJ2-1, is EPEVTQTPSHQVTQMGQEVILRCVPISNHLYFYWYRQILGQKVEFLVSFYNNEISEKSEIFDDQFSVERPDGSNFTLKIRSTKLEDSAMYFCASSEWISDNEQFFGPGTRLTVL.

This clone was found a few times. The chain couples TRBV5-1 to TRBJ2-1; TRBD2 matches at 13 bases. The CDR3 loop spans 17 amino acids. The V segment lost 0 bases and the J segment 9 bases; nucleotides outside the gene matches: 9. Germline V gene data show CDR1 as SGHRS and CDR2 as YFSETQ. The CDR3 spells CASSLGPELAGGGEQFF. The CDR3 coding sequence is TGCGCCAGCAGCTTGGGGCCGGAACTAGCGGGAGGGGGTGAGCAGTTCTTC.

The V gene is TRBV11-3, the J gene TRBJ2-3; 14 bases match TRBD2. V dropped 4 bases and J dropped 3; count of bases not matched to a gene: 3. The germline V gene has CDR1 SGHNT and CDR2 YENEEA. This CDR3 is 16 amino acids long. Here the CDR3 reads CASSSGTSGSTDTQYF. The CDR3 coding sequence is TGTGCCAGCAGCTCAGGGACTAGCGGGAGTACAGATACGCAGTATTTT.

This clone was picked up a small number of times. The chain employs TRBV25-1 and TRBJ2-1; 9 bases agree with TRBD1. The germline gives CDR1 MGHDK, CDR2 SYGVNS. The CDR3 consists of 16 residues. The V gene end was trimmed by 5 bases and the J gene end by 4 bases; junction bases not matched to a gene: 9. The DNA of the CDR3 is TGTGCCAGCAGTCTAACTCGGGGACAGGGTTACAATGAGCAGTTCTTC. It specifies CASSLTRGQGYNEQFF.

V usage is TRBV5-1 and J usage is TRBJ1-1; 7 bases are a match to TRBD1. The CDR3 length is 16 residues. CDR1 is SGHRS and CDR2 is YFSETQ in the germline V gene. Trimming at V came to 3 bases and at J to 5 bases, leaving 13 bases not matched to a gene. The CDR3 here is CASSSGSRQGETEAFF. In DNA, the CDR3 is TGCGCCAGCAGCTCTGGATCTAGACAGGGAGAGACTGAAGCTTTCTTT.

The J gene is TRBJ1-5, the V gene TRBV27; TRBD1 matches at 8 bases. Germline assignment: CDR1 MNHEY and CDR2 SMNVEV (reference sequence). This CDR3 has 16 amino acids. J was trimmed by 2 bases and V by 2 bases; bases with no gene match: 5. CDR3 sequence (DNA): TGTGCCAGCAGTTTAGCAGGGGGCGCAGGCAATCAGCCCCAGCATTTT. Translation gives CASSLAGGAGNQPQHF.

This chain connects TRBV5-4 to TRBJ2-7; TRBD1 matches 9 bases. Germline loops: CDR1 SGHNT, CDR2 YYREEE (reference sequence). V shed 4 bases and J 5 bases; nucleotides not matched to a gene: 7. The CDR3 is 14 amino acids. In DNA, the CDR3 is TGTGCCAGCAGCCGGGGGACAGGGAATCACGAGCAGTACTTC. This sequence encodes CASSRGTGNHEQYF.